The T cell receptor beta chain described here comes from a study of T-cell reconstitution after alpha-beta-depleted transplantation in children. The study's findings and limits: Several hundred expanded graft clones reportedly supplied alpha-beta T cells about two months after transplant. After transplant, high TCRbeta diversity at day 60 in some patients arose from surviving recipient T cells and thymic progenitors.

Germline CDR1 and CDR2: SEHNR and FQNEAQ (reference sequence). The length of the CDR3 is 15 residues. Trimming shortened V by 1 base and J by 1 base, and 8 bases separated the two germline ends. TCRbeta library construction was performed incorporating unique molecular identifiers. TCRdb processed the PCR reads anew with MiXCR; each CDR3 protein has one entry. Of approximately 800,000 distinct CDR3 sequences in the sample, roughly 16% were seen once. In this sample, this clonotype turned up a few times. The antigen is not known. This specimen consisted of PBMCs, mostly from graft donor cells, obtained 360 days after TCRalphabeta/CD19-depleted stem cell transplant. The genes are TRBV7-9 and TRBJ1-5; D gene unclear. The TCR comes from a male patient between 5 and 17 years old who had a stem cell transplant for acute lymphoblastic leukemia, so the T cells may come from the graft donor. This chain's CDR3 is CASSLEEESNQPQHF. Here the CDR3 DNA reads TGTGCCAGCAGCTTAGAAGAGGAAAGCAATCAGCCCCAGCATTTT. Full variable domain (outside the CDR3, taken from reference TRBV7-9 and TRBJ1-5): DTGVSQNPRHKITKRGQNVTFRCDPISEHNRLYWYRQTLGQGPEFLTYFQNEAQLEKSRLLSDRFSAERPKGSFSTLEIQRTEQGDSAMYLCASSLEEESNQPQHFGDGTRLSIL.